The sequence of this TCR beta chain was determined in a study of identical twins. The CDR3 extends over 15 amino acids. Per the germline V gene, CDR1 is SGHNT and CDR2 is YENEEA. With V trimmed by 1 base and J by 4 bases, 4 bases remained unmatched. Regarding this clonotype: Its antigen is as yet unknown.

TCRdb recomputed calls from the 5' RACE reads with MiXCR, one row per CDR3 protein. The data hold fewer than 800,000 distinct CDR3 sequences, with 7% to 7.5% observed a single time. Study results and limitations: With abundant cord blood beta clonotypes, insertions were fewer; memory repertoires showed no such pattern.

These same data were also listed under a study on yellow fever vaccine responses in identical twins.

V usage is TRBV11-3 and J usage is TRBJ1-1, with 9 bases aligning to TRBD1. This TCR derives from a young woman in good health. The specimen sequenced was PBMCs. CDR3 sequence: CASSLVLGQGTEAFF. CDR3 coding DNA: TGTGCCAGCAGCTTAGTCCTGGGACAGGGCACTGAAGCTTTCTTT.